This TCR beta chain was recovered during a study of regulatory T cells in long-lasting Graves disease. The germline V gene encodes CDR1 SNHLY and CDR2 FYNNEI. Trimming stripped 5 bases from V and 1 base from J, with 21 bases between. This CDR3 spans 17 amino acids. Time point in this sample: persistent/refractory GD, antithyroid drugs over 5 years with positive TRAb. There was RNA extracted from PBMCs, and the TCR library was made from it. This clonotype was found many times. Library construction for TCR beta used iRepertoire HTBI primers and Arm-PCR of CDR3 regions. TCRdb itself ran the multiplex PCR reads through MiXCR, one entry per CDR3 protein. Of some 470,000 distinct CDR3 sequences in the sample, 20% to 25% were seen once.

This material consisted of peripheral blood mononuclear cells (PBMCs), taken when the disease was refractory, from a patient treated with antithyroid drugs. The source of this sequence is a female donor with Graves disease. The J gene is TRBJ2-7, the V gene TRBV2, with D perhaps being TRBD1 or TRBD2 (5 bases each). CDR3 region: CASSRTPPGTPSYEQYF. In DNA form, the CDR3 reads TGTGCCAGCAGTAGAACCCCCCCCGGGACGCCTTCCTACGAGCAGTACTTC.